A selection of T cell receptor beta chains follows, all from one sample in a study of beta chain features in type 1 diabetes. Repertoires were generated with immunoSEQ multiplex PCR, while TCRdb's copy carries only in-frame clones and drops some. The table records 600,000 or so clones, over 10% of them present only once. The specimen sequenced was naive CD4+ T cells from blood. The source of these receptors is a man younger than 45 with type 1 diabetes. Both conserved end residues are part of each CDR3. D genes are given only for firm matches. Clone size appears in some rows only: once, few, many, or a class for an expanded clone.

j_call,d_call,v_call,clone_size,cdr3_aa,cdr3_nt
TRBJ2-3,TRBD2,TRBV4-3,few,CASSQDRGSGGARDTQYF,TGCGCCAGCAGCCAAGATCGGGGTAGCGGGGGGGCCCGAGATACGCAGTATTTT
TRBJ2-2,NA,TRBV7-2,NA,CASSLEGGNTGELFF,TGTGCCAGCAGCTTAGAAGGGGGGAACACCGGGGAGCTGTTTTTT
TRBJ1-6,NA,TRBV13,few,CASSLVVDSWSSYNSPLHF,TGTGCCAGCAGCTTAGTGGTGGACAGTTGGAGCTCCTATAATTCACCCCTCCACTTT
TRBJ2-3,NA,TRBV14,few,CASSPVGGFVTDTQYF,TGTGCCAGCAGTCCTGTTGGAGGTTTCGTCACAGATACGCAGTATTTT
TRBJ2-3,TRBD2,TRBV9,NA,CASSAHERGGTDTQYF,TGTGCCAGCAGCGCCCATGAGCGGGGGGGCACAGATACGCAGTATTTT
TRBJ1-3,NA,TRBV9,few,CASSPGQVSGNTIYF,TGTGCCAGCAGCCCGGGACAAGTCTCTGGAAACACCATATATTTT
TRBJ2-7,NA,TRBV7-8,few,CASSLGHQAYEQYF,TGTGCCAGCAGCTTAGGACATCAGGCCTACGAGCAGTACTTC
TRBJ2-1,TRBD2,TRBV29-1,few,CSVAGVPRGSYNEQFF,TGCAGCGTCGCGGGGGTTCCCAGAGGTTCCTACAATGAGCAGTTCTTC
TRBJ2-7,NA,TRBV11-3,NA,CASSLVGGYEQYF,TGTGCCAGCAGCTTAGTAGGCGGATACGAGCAGTACTTC
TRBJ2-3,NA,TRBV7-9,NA,CASSFVAGSTDTQYF,TGTGCCAGCAGCTTCGTGGCGGGGTCCACAGATACGCAGTATTTT
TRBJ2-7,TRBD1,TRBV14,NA,CASSHFGTGTYEQYF,TGTGCCAGCAGCCATTTTGGGACAGGGACCTACGAGCAGTACTTC
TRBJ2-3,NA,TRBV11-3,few,CASSLAAIRDTQYF,TGTGCCAGCAGCTTAGCGGCGATAAGGGATACGCAGTATTTT
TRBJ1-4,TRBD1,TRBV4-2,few,CASSPGQLGPNEKLFF,TGTGCCAGCAGCCCGGGACAGTTGGGACCTAATGAAAAACTGTTTTTT
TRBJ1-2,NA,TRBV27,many,CASTPSPNYGYTF,TGTGCCAGCACCCCCAGCCCCAACTATGGCTACACCTTC
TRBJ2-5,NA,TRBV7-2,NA,CASSLGEETQYF,TGTGCCAGCAGCTTAGGCGAAGAGACCCAGTACTTC
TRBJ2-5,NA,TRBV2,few,CASREMETQYF,TGTGCCAGCAGAGAAATGGAGACCCAGTACTTC
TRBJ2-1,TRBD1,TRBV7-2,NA,CASISGDRPYNEQFF,TGTGCCAGCATCTCTGGGGACAGGCCGTACAATGAGCAGTTCTTC
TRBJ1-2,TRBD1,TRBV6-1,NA,CASSGTGTGNYGYTF,TGTGCCAGCAGTGGGACAGGAACCGGTAACTATGGCTACACCTTC
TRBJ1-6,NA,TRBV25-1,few,CASSDPKTGAYNSPLHF,TGTGCCAGCAGTGACCCCAAGACAGGCGCCTATAATTCACCCCTCCACTTT
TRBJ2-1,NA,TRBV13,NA,CASSFRNEQFF,TGTGCCAGCAGCTTTAGGAATGAGCAGTTCTTC
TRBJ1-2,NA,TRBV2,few,CASSGHEGGYTF,TGTGCCAGCAGTGGTCACGAGGGTGGCTACACCTTC
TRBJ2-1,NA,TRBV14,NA,CASSLVTETEQFF,TGTGCCAGCAGCCTAGTGACAGAAACTGAGCAGTTCTTC
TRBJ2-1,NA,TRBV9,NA,CASSVEVGNEQFF,TGTGCCAGCAGCGTAGAAGTTGGGAATGAGCAGTTCTTC
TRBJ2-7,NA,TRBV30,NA,CAWSGGGARYEQYF,TGTGCCTGGAGTGGTGGGGGCGCGAGATACGAGCAGTACTTC